This entry describes one T cell receptor beta chain. Its antigen is currently unknown. This CDR3 spans 16 amino acids. The germline V gene encodes CDR1 SGHVS and CDR2 FNYEAQ. With 2 bases clipped from V and 6 bases from J, the junction kept 10 bases outside the gene matches. The sample comes from a study of blood T cells in healthy people across ages. Study at large: Per every two T cells, about one barcoded beta molecule was captured by template switching.

Study outcomes and limitations: It was the long-lived donors that had more naive CD4+ cells and higher diversity than aged donors.

Healthy Caucasian individuals from Russia aged about 6 to 95 were enrolled as donors. The second PCR ran about 6 to 12 cycles with a sample-barcoded 5' primer and J-beta primers. A single record per CDR3 protein comes from TCRdb applying MiXCR to the 5' RACE reads. This sample has 750,000 to 950,000 distinct CDR3 sequences, with roughly 53% found just once. The TCR was taken from a man of 80 years or more in good health. The chain uses TRBV7-6 and TRBJ2-1; 7 nucleotides align to TRBD2. Sample: blood. Here the CDR3 DNA reads TGTGCCAGCAGCTTACACCGGCGCGGGGGTTTCAATGAGCAGTTCTTC. Encoded protein: CASSLHRRGGFNEQFF.